Sequencing of this T cell receptor beta chain was carried out in a study of metastatic and nonmetastatic thyroid tumors. Overall study context: Repertoires from malignant and benign thyroid patients were compared across blood and tumor or nodule tissue.

Study conclusions and caveats: Benign nodules were reported to have significantly lower TCR beta diversity than malignant thyroid tumors, in blood and tumor.

MiXCR was used by TCRdb to re-call the PCR reads. The repertoire holds 19,000 or so clones, with roughly 24% as singletons. The CDR3 covers 12 residues. With 6 bases removed from V and 8 bases from J, the gap between germline ends came to 13 bases. All patients were untreated before thyroid surgery. A note on this clone: Its antigen is as yet unknown.

The TCR was taken from a female donor with papillary thyroid cancer or a benign thyroid nodule (not recorded which). Some clones in this sample may be carry-over from other donors' samples. The gene calls are TRBV12-3 or TRBV12-4 and TRBJ1-2, with TRBD1 as a possible D gene (5 bases). Sequencing was performed on blood. The CDR3 spells CASSQRRDGYTF. The DNA of the CDR3 is TGTGCCAGCAGCCAGAGGAGGGACGGCTACACCTTC.